These 30 T cell receptor beta chains share one sample of origin, sequenced in a study of T-cell memory formation after mild COVID-19. A single record per CDR3 protein comes from TCRdb applying MiXCR to the 5' RACE reads. The table shows approximately 300,000 distinct CDR3 sequences, with approximately 19% occurring only once. Sequencing input: PBMCs or a T cell subset sorted from them (not recorded which). These receptors were taken from a man in his late teens or twenties who had mild COVID-19 (a few samples of this study predate the infection). Cell type and time point are not known.

This clonotype has a handful of counts. This rearrangement joins TRBV4-1 to TRBJ2-3; D possibly corresponds to TRBD1 (6 bases). The CDR3 has 16 amino acids. V lost 0 bases and J 3 bases, leaving 13 bases between the germline ends. Germline values: CDR1 MGHRA, CDR2 YSYEKL. Here the CDR3 DNA reads TGCGCCAGCAGCCAAGAAAGGGGGTTAGGGACAGATACGCAGTATTTT. It translates to CASSQERGLGTDTQYF.

This clonotype was counted only a few times. The genes are TRBV7-9 and TRBJ2-2, with TRBD1 identical over 9 bases. The CDR3 is made up of 14 amino acids. Germline V gene lookup returns CDR1 SEHNR and CDR2 FQNEAQ (reference sequence). V trimming: 8 bases; J trimming: 4 bases; junction bases outside the gene matches: 5. For the CDR3, the DNA is TGTGCCAGCGGAGGACAGGGGCGCACCGGGGAGCTGTTTTTT. Protein sequence: CASGGQGRTGELFF.

This chain links TRBV11-2 with TRBJ2-7; 9 nucleotides agree with TRBD2. V lost 5 bases and J lost 2; bases outside the gene matches: 7. The CDR3 is 15 residues long. Germline-derived CDR1 and CDR2 are SGHAT and FQNNGV. The CDR3 bases are TGTGCCAGCAGCCAGGAGGCTAGCGGGGCCTACGAGCAGTACTTC. Amino acid sequence: CASSQEASGAYEQYF.

This CDR3 is CASSIGTVNEKLFF. CDR3 sequence (DNA): TGCGCCAGCAGCATAGGGACAGTTAATGAAAAACTGTTTTTT. The chain employs TRBV5-1 and TRBJ1-4, with 7 bases fitting TRBD1. The germline gives CDR1 SGHRS, CDR2 YFSETQ. With V trimmed by 4 bases and J by 4 bases, 4 bases remained unmatched. The CDR3 sequence is 14 residues long.

This clonotype came up a few times. The chain couples TRBV12-3 or TRBV12-4 to TRBJ1-2; no definite D call. The V end was cut by 2 bases, the J end by 6 bases, with 10 bases between. This CDR3 comprises 13 residues. The CDR3 DNA sequence: TGTGCCAGCAGTTTATGGGGAATGGATGGCTACACCTTC. It yields the protein CASSLWGMDGYTF.

This clonotype has a handful of counts. The rearrangement uses TRBV15 and TRBJ2-1, with D possibly TRBD1 on 6 matching bases. The germline V gene has CDR1 LNHNV and CDR2 YYDKDF (reference sequence). Trimming removed 5 bases from V and 7 bases from J, with 9 bases in between. This CDR3 has 12 amino acids. The CDR3 DNA reads as TGTGCCACCAGCCGAGGGGGTAATGAGCAGTTCTTC. Residues: CATSRGGNEQFF.

This clonotype was counted between two and nine times. The V and J genes are TRBV7-8 and TRBJ2-5; no definite D call. The V end lost 1 base, the J end lost 5 bases, and 14 bases lay between the germline ends. CDR3 size: 15 residues. CDR1 and CDR2 from the germline V gene are SGHVS and FQNEAQ. The CDR3 DNA sequence: TGTGCCAGCAGCTTAGTTGGGCGTCTAGGGGAGACCCAGTACTTC. Protein sequence: CASSLVGRLGETQYF.

This chain uses TRBV14 with TRBJ2-7; D not certain. The CDR3 is 11 residues long. The germline CDR1 and CDR2 sequences are SGHDN and FVKESK. V shed 9 bases and J shed 6 bases, with 12 bases lying between them. CDR3 residues: CARHPMIEQYF. CDR3 coding DNA: TGTGCCAGACACCCTATGATCGAGCAGTACTTC.

This clonotype occurred many times. J is TRBJ2-3 and V is TRBV7-9; D remains unclear. The CDR3 sequence is 13 residues long. Trimming left V 0 bases short and J 2 bases short, with 3 bases between. Germline-derived CDR1 and CDR2 are SEHNR and FQNEAQ (reference sequence). The CDR3 loop is CASSLALTDTQYF. The CDR3 nucleotides read TGTGCCAGCAGCTTAGCCCTCACAGATACGCAGTATTTT. Filled out from reference TRBV7-9 and TRBJ2-3, the complete variable domain reads DTGVSQNPRHKITKRGQNVTFRCDPISEHNRLYWYRQTLGQGPEFLTYFQNEAQLEKSRLLSDRFSAERPKGSFSTLEIQRTEQGDSAMYLCASSLALTDTQYFGPGTRLTVL.

The V gene is TRBV7-9, the J gene TRBJ2-3, with 10 bases lining up with TRBD1. The length of the CDR3 is 15 residues. The germline V gene has CDR1 SEHNR and CDR2 FQNEAQ (reference sequence). Unmatched junction bases numbered 4, after V lost 4 bases and J lost 3 bases. CDR3 nucleotide sequence: TGTGCCAGCAGCTACGGACAGGGGGTAACAGATACGCAGTATTTT. Amino acids: CASSYGQGVTDTQYF.

This clonotype was observed a few times. In DNA form, the CDR3 reads TGTGCCAGCAGGGGGGAAAGGGAATATCAGCCCCAGCATTTT. Amino acids: CASRGEREYQPQHF. The chain recombines TRBV2 with TRBJ1-5; D is possibly TRBD1 (5 bases). CDR1 is SNHLY and CDR2 is FYNNEI in the germline V gene. CDR3 length: 14 residues. Trimming removed 6 bases from V and 5 bases from J, with 14 bases in between.

This sequence joins TRBV12-3 or TRBV12-4 and TRBJ1-6, with no clear D. Trimming took 5 bases from V and 5 from J, leaving 10 bases between them. The CDR3 spans 14 residues. DNA of the CDR3: TGTGCCAGCAGTAATCGGGCCGATAATTCACCCCTCCACTTT. It codes for CASSNRADNSPLHF.

This clonotype was detected a few times. V and J are TRBV15 and TRBJ1-1; a weak D match, TRBD1 (6 bases). CDR3 size: 13 residues. V was shortened by 5 bases and J by 5 bases, with 12 bases between the two germline ends. CDR1 is LNHNV and CDR2 is YYDKDF in the germline V gene (reference sequence). CDR3 in amino acids: CATSPQGKTEAFF. CDR3 sequence (DNA): TGTGCCACCAGCCCACAGGGAAAGACTGAAGCTTTCTTT.

This clonotype was recorded a few times. This chain joins TRBV7-8 and TRBJ2-2; D is tentatively TRBD1 or TRBD2 (5 bases each). CDR3 size: 15 residues. With 0 bases removed from V and 5 bases from J, the gap between germline ends came to 10 bases. Germline V lookup: CDR1 SGHVS, CDR2 FQNEAQ. The CDR3 DNA follows: TGTGCCAGCAGCTTAGCGGGACCAAATACCGGGGAGCTGTTTTTT. Translating gives CASSLAGPNTGELFF.

The chain employs TRBV7-9 and TRBJ2-5; D is uncertain. Germline V gives CDR1 SEHNR, CDR2 FQNEAQ (reference sequence). The V and J ends lost 1 base and 0 bases respectively, with 9 bases between them. The CDR3 has 15 amino acids. The CDR3 DNA is TGTGCCAGCAGCTTAGGGTTTCAGGACCAAGAGACCCAGTACTTC. Its translation is CASSLGFQDQETQYF.

The chain couples TRBV12-3 or TRBV12-4 to TRBJ2-1; TRBD2 matches at 7 bases. The junction had 6 bases not matched to a gene; V was cut back by 6 bases and J by 1 base. The CDR3 spans 15 residues. The CDR3 loop reads CASRTGGGSYNEQFF. For the CDR3, the DNA is TGTGCCAGCAGGACGGGGGGTGGTTCCTACAATGAGCAGTTCTTC.

This clonotype was seen only a few times. V usage is TRBV20-1 and J usage is TRBJ2-1, with a weak D call TRBD1 (6 bases). CDR1 DFQATT and CDR2 SNEGSKA come from the germline V gene (reference sequence). With 1 base removed from V and 2 bases from J, the gap between germline ends came to 15 bases. The CDR3 consists of 16 residues. The CDR3 region has the DNA TGCAGTGCTAGAGTTCCTATACAGGGTACCTACAATGAGCAGTTCTTC. Protein product: CSARVPIQGTYNEQFF.

The sample holds a few counts of this clonotype. The V call is TRBV12-3 or TRBV12-4, the J call TRBJ1-1; D uncertain. Trimming pared 4 bases from V and 1 base from J, leaving 10 bases between. CDR3 length equals 14 residues. CDR3 DNA sequence: TGTGCCAGCAGTTCTCCCCTCAGGAACACTGAAGCTTTCTTT. Protein product: CASSSPLRNTEAFF.

The rearrangement uses TRBV12-3 or TRBV12-4 and TRBJ1-3; no firm D call. The CDR3 runs 15 residues. V was shortened by 1 base and J by 1 base, with 8 bases between the two germline ends. The CDR3 is CASSLGIRSGNTIYF. The CDR3 DNA is TGTGCCAGCAGTTTAGGGATAAGATCTGGAAACACCATATATTTT.

The V gene is TRBV29-1, the J gene TRBJ1-2; 11 nucleotides align to TRBD1. The CDR3 has 14 residues. Germline values: CDR1 SQVTM, CDR2 ANQGSEA. The V segment lost 6 bases and the J segment 5 bases; nucleotides outside the gene matches: 8. In DNA, the CDR3 is TGCAGCGTGGCGAGGACAGGGGGCGGGTATGGCTACACCTTC. This codes for CSVARTGGGYGYTF.

This clonotype was counted between two and nine times. CDR3 bases: TGTGCCAGCGATGGGGGGTCCTCGGGCACCTGGTTAAATTCACCCCTCCACTTT. It is translated as CASDGGSSGTWLNSPLHF. The chain links TRBV6-2 or TRBV6-3 to TRBJ1-6, with D possibly matching TRBD1 (5 bases). The V and J ends lost 8 bases and 7 bases respectively, with 27 bases between them. This CDR3 spans 18 amino acids. Germline V CDR1 and CDR2: MNHEY, SVGEGT.

This chain connects TRBV6-2 or TRBV6-3 to TRBJ2-7; D call uncertain. V lost 0 bases to trimming and J lost 3 bases, with 6 bases between them. The CDR3 spans 13 residues. CDR1 and CDR2 from the germline V gene are MNHEY and SVGEGT. The CDR3 region is CASSYSRSYEQYV. In DNA, the CDR3 is TGTGCCAGCAGTTACTCGCGGAGCTACGAGCAGTACGTC.

The rearrangement joins TRBV10-2 to TRBJ1-5; possible D gene TRBD1, 5 bases. CDR1 WSHSY and CDR2 SAAADI come from the germline V gene. V was cut by 6 bases and J by 5 bases, with 14 bases left in between. The CDR3 spans 14 residues. Written as DNA, the CDR3 is TGCGCCAGCAGCCTGACGGGGCGGGATCAGCCCCAGCATTTT. Residues: CASSLTGRDQPQHF.

This rearrangement joins TRBV18 to TRBJ1-4, with D maybe TRBD1 (5 bases). Germline loops: CDR1 KGHSH, CDR2 LQKENI. Trimming removed 5 bases from V and 6 bases from J, with 10 bases in between. The CDR3 runs 13 residues. In DNA form, the CDR3 reads TGTGCCAGCTCAGGGACCGCTGATGAAAAACTGTTTTTT. This encodes CASSGTADEKLFF.

This rearrangement joins TRBV4-3 to TRBJ2-5, with a weak D call TRBD1 (6 bases). The CDR3 is made up of 15 amino acids. In germline, CDR1 is LGHNA, CDR2 YSLEER. Trimming cost V 0 bases and J 1 base, with 9 bases left between them. The CDR3 bases are TGCGCCAGCAGCCAAGATAGGACAGCCCAAGAGACCCAGTACTTC. Translating gives CASSQDRTAQETQYF.

This clonotype was found a few times. The chain uses TRBV7-9 and TRBJ2-1; 8 bases agree with TRBD2. The CDR3 has 15 residues. CDR1 and CDR2 from the germline V gene are SEHNR and FQNEAQ (reference sequence). The trim removed 4 bases at V and 0 bases at J, leaving 2 bases unmatched. CDR3 sequence: CASSYAGGSYNEQFF. The CDR3, as DNA: TGTGCCAGCAGCTACGCGGGGGGCTCCTACAATGAGCAGTTCTTC.

In this sample, this clonotype turned up a few times. The chain has TRBV5-5 and TRBJ1-6; the match to TRBD1 covers 7 bases. Per germline, CDR1 SGHKS and CDR2 YYEKEE (reference sequence). Trimming removed 4 bases from V and 10 bases from J; junction bases left unmatched: 11. The CDR3 runs 15 residues. In DNA, the CDR3 is TGTGCCAGCAGCACAACGGACAGGATCGGGTCACCCCTCCACTTT. Amino acids: CASSTTDRIGSPLHF.

This clonotype was counted only a few times. The gene calls are TRBV20-1 and TRBJ1-1; 7 bases align to TRBD1. The CDR3 extends over 16 amino acids. J was trimmed by 10 bases and V by 0 bases; bases with no gene match: 17. From germline, CDR1 is DFQATT and CDR2 SNEGSKA (reference sequence). CDR3 bases: TGCAGTGCTAGAGAAAACTCTAACCGGGACAGAGGAGGAGCTTTCTTT. Its protein product is CSARENSNRDRGGAFF.

The chain carries TRBV13 and TRBJ1-1; no clear D. The CDR3 consists of 15 residues. CDR1 and CDR2 from the germline V gene are PRHDT and FYEKMQ (reference sequence). V dropped 4 bases and J dropped 1 base, with 13 bases sitting between them. The CDR3 here is CASSSVAAANTEAFF. The DNA for the CDR3 is TGTGCCAGCAGCTCCGTCGCGGCCGCGAACACTGAAGCTTTCTTT. The full variable domain, with the rest looked up from reference TRBV13 and TRBJ1-1, is AAGVIQSPRHLIKEKRETATLKCYPIPRHDTVYWYQQGPGQDPQFLISFYEKMQSDKGSIPDRFSAQQFSDYHSELNMSSLELGDSALYFCASSSVAAANTEAFFGQGTRLTVV.

V usage is TRBV3-1 and J usage is TRBJ1-4; no reliable D call. Germline V gene data show CDR1 as LGHDT and CDR2 as YNNKEL (reference sequence). The CDR3 covers 15 residues. The ends were cut back, 0 bases at V and 0 bases at J, with 5 bases in the middle. CDR3 sequence (DNA): TGTGCCAGCAGCCAAGATCCAGCAACTAATGAAAAACTGTTTTTT. Amino acids: CASSQDPATNEKLFF.